This is a list of T cell receptor beta chains from one sample in a study of cytomegalovirus exposure and HLA in healthy donors. Measured with immunoSEQ multiplex PCR; TCRdb has only the in-frame clones, and not every one. The table records approximately 40,000 clones, 55% to 75% of them present only once. The specimen sequenced was PBMCs. The receptor set was obtained from a middle-aged man in good health and CMV-seropositive. Both conserved end residues are part of each CDR3. D genes are given only for firm matches. Not every row has a clone size; where given, it reads once, few, many or a size class.

v_gene: TRBV11-2
len: 12
abundance: -
j_gene: TRBJ1-1
d_gene: -
CDR3aa: CASSPSYTEAFF
CDR3nt: TGTGCCAGCAGCCCCTCCTACACTGAAGCTTTCTTT

v_gene: TRBV7-2
len: 17
abundance: once
j_gene: TRBJ1-3
d_gene: TRBD1
CDR3aa: CASSLVAGGTSGNTIYF
CDR3nt: TGTGCCAGCAGCTTAGTCGCAGGGGGAACCTCTGGAAACACCATATATTTT

v_gene: TRBV14
len: 16
abundance: -
j_gene: TRBJ1-5
d_gene: -
CDR3aa: CASSPPRGGRNQPQHF
CDR3nt: TGTGCCAGCAGCCCACCCCGAGGAGGTCGGAATCAGCCCCAGCATTTT

v_gene: TRBV25-1
len: 14
abundance: -
j_gene: TRBJ2-2
d_gene: TRBD1
CDR3aa: CASRGQGNTGELFF
CDR3nt: TGTGCCAGCAGGGGACAGGGGAACACCGGGGAGCTGTTTTTT

v_gene: TRBV5-1
len: 16
abundance: -
j_gene: TRBJ1-1
d_gene: -
CDR3aa: CASSYSLDRLNTEAFF
CDR3nt: TGCGCCAGCAGCTATTCGCTAGACAGATTGAACACTGAAGCTTTCTTT

v_gene: TRBV10-3
len: 15
abundance: few
j_gene: TRBJ2-7
d_gene: -
CDR3aa: CAISTTGPLSYEQYF
CDR3nt: TGTGCCATCAGCACCACAGGGCCCCTTTCCTACGAGCAGTACTTC

v_gene: TRBV6-1
len: 13
abundance: -
j_gene: TRBJ1-1
d_gene: -
CDR3aa: CASSPGHHTEAFF
CDR3nt: TGTGCCAGCAGTCCGGGACACCACACTGAAGCTTTCTTT

v_gene: TRBV5-6
len: 15
abundance: -
j_gene: TRBJ2-7
d_gene: TRBD1
CDR3aa: CASSLGQGLSYEQYF
CDR3nt: TGTGCCAGCAGCTTGGGACAGGGCCTCTCCTACGAGCAGTACTTC

v_gene: TRBV7-2
len: 12
abundance: few
j_gene: TRBJ2-3
d_gene: -
CDR3aa: CASSSFTDTQYF
CDR3nt: TGTGCCAGCAGCTCCTTCACAGATACGCAGTATTTT

v_gene: TRBV6-5
len: 16
abundance: -
j_gene: TRBJ2-1
d_gene: TRBD2
CDR3aa: CASSSLAGRSYNEQFF
CDR3nt: TGTGCCAGCAGTTCCCTAGCGGGGCGCTCCTACAATGAGCAGTTCTTC